The 4 T cell receptor beta chains reported below all come from one sample, sequenced in a study of T cells after yellow fever vaccination. TCRdb reanalysed the 5' RACE reads using MiXCR and keeps one entry per CDR3 protein. The repertoire holds under 700,000 distinct CDR3 sequences, with about 17% as singletons. The input for sequencing was PBMCs, taken less than 6 days after the first yellow fever vaccination. These receptors were collected from a young man who received the YFV17D yellow fever vaccine.

This clonotype showed up many times. V usage is TRBV5-7 and J usage is TRBJ2-1; D may be TRBD2 (5 bases). Being an ORF, TRBV5-7 has a function that is uncertain. The CDR3 length is 15 residues. V lost 0 bases to trimming and J lost 5 bases, with 12 bases between them. CDR3 loop: CASSLGASRDNEQFF. The CDR3 DNA reads as TGTGCCAGCAGCTTGGGGGCTAGCCGGGACAATGAGCAGTTCTTC.

A few counts support this clonotype. V and J are TRBV6-1 and TRBJ2-5; 12 bases line up with TRBD2. Per germline, CDR1 MNHNS and CDR2 SASEGT. The CDR3 is 16 residues long. The ends lost 6 bases at V and 3 bases at J; junction bases unmatched: 8. The CDR3 sequence is CASSLGLAGLEETQYF. Here the CDR3 DNA reads TGTGCCAGCAGCCTCGGACTAGCGGGGCTCGAAGAGACCCAGTACTTC.

This clonotype was picked up a small number of times. This rearrangement joins TRBV27 to TRBJ1-2, with 8 bases lining up with TRBD1. The CDR3 length is 14 residues. Germline V gives CDR1 MNHEY, CDR2 SMNVEV (reference sequence). V trimming: 6 bases; J trimming: 3 bases; junction bases outside the gene matches: 6. In DNA, the CDR3 is TGTGCCAGCAGCTCAGGGGGCGCCTACTATGGCTACACCTTC. Translating gives CASSSGGAYYGYTF.

This clonotype was counted at least ten times. CDR3 DNA: TGCGCCAGCAGGGAGAGGGACGTTAGCAATCAGCCCCAGCATTTT. This codes for CASRERDVSNQPQHF. The chain has TRBV4-1 and TRBJ1-5; D is possibly TRBD1 (5 bases). Germline lookup yields CDR1 MGHRA and CDR2 YSYEKL. The CDR3 is 15 amino acids. Trimming pared 6 bases from V and 0 bases from J, leaving 12 bases between.